A single sample gave rise to the 24 T cell receptor beta chains below, sequenced in a study of technical replicates of blood from four donors. Some clones are missing from TCRdb's copy, which holds only in-frame ones; the method was immunoSEQ multiplex PCR. Of about 88,000 clones listed, less than 95% are singletons. Sample: T cells isolated from PBMCs. Receptor source: a human donor in good health.

The rearrangement links TRBV2 to TRBJ2-7; TRBD2 might be the D (6 bases). Germline CDR1 SNHLY, CDR2 FYNNEI. Trimming shortened V by 7 bases and J by 2 bases, and 12 bases separated the two germline ends. CDR3 length: 13 amino acids. In DNA form, the CDR3 reads TGTGCCAGCACGGATGCGGGACCCTACGAGCAGTACTTC. Translation: CASTDAGPYEQYF.

The rearrangement joins TRBV10-1 to TRBJ1-1; 7 positions match TRBD1. The V segment lost 3 bases and the J segment 5 bases; nucleotides outside the gene matches: 9. CDR3 length: 15 amino acids. CDR1 is WNHNN and CDR2 is SYGVQD in the germline V gene (reference sequence). The CDR3 DNA reads TGCGCCAGCAGTGACCACACCCAGGGGGGTACTGAAGCTTTCTTT. It yields the protein CASSDHTQGGTEAFF.

DNA of the CDR3: TGTGCCAGCAGCTTTGCGGGGGGGCTGTTCAATGAGCAGTTCTTC. Translating it yields CASSFAGGLFNEQFF. This chain connects TRBV7-3 to TRBJ2-1; 9 bases align to TRBD2. This CDR3 has 15 amino acids. Germline V gene sequence: CDR1 SGHTA, CDR2 FQGTGA. V dropped 3 bases and J dropped 6; count of bases not matched to a gene: 6.

This sequence joins TRBV28 and TRBJ1-1; 7 nucleotides agree with TRBD1. CDR3 length: 15 amino acids. Trimming at V came to 5 bases and at J to 4 bases, leaving 10 bases not matched to a gene. Germline CDR1 is MDHEN and CDR2 is SYDVKM. The CDR3 DNA reads TGTGCCAGCAGTCCCCCGGGACAGTTGGGCACTGAAGCTTTCTTT. Translating it yields CASSPPGQLGTEAFF.

The chain employs TRBV7-9 and TRBJ2-1, with D perhaps TRBD1 (6 bases). The CDR3 extends over 13 amino acids. The germline V and J ends were trimmed by 1 base and 5 bases, with 6 bases remaining between them. Germline loops: CDR1 SEHNR, CDR2 FQNEAQ (reference sequence). CDR3 nucleotide sequence: TGTGCCAGCAGCTTAGACAGGGACAATGAGCAGTTCTTC. It codes for CASSLDRDNEQFF.

In this sample, this clone turned up once. This chain links TRBV15 with TRBJ1-5; D might be TRBD1 (6 bases). The CDR3 length is 14 residues. The V end lost 8 bases, the J end lost 4 bases, and 15 bases lay between the germline ends. Germline CDR1 reads LNHNV; CDR2 reads YYDKDF (reference sequence). For the CDR3, the DNA is TGTGCCACCCTTGAAGGGGGGGAAAATCAGCCCCAGCATTTT. It codes for CATLEGGENQPQHF. The whole variable domain, remainder taken from reference TRBV15 and TRBJ1-5, is DAMVIQNPRYQVTQFGKPVTLSCSQTLNHNVMYWYQQKSSQAPKLLFHYYDKDFNNEADTPDNFQSRRPNTSFCFLDIRSPGLGDTAMYLCATLEGGENQPQHFGDGTRLSIL.

The DNA of the CDR3 is TGCGCCAGCAGCGTACAGGGGGCGAACACTGAAGCTTTCTTT. Translating it yields CASSVQGANTEAFF. The V and J genes are TRBV5-1 and TRBJ1-1; 9 nucleotides line up with TRBD1. Per the germline V gene, CDR1 is SGHRS and CDR2 is YFSETQ. Germline trimming cut 4 bases from V and 1 base from J; bases unmatched to any gene: 2. CDR3 length equals 14 residues. Using reference TRBV5-1 and TRBJ1-1 for the parts outside the CDR3, the full variable domain is KAGVTQTPRYLIKTRGQQVTLSCSPISGHRSVSWYQQTPGQGLQFLFEYFSETQRNKGNFPGRFSGRQFSNSRSEMNVSTLELGDSALYLCASSVQGANTEAFFGQGTRLTVV.

In this sample, this clone turned up a few times. The chain employs TRBV5-4 and TRBJ2-7, with 10 bases fitting TRBD1. The CDR3 length is 14 residues. Germline assignment: CDR1 SGHNT and CDR2 YYREEE (reference sequence). The J segment lost 7 bases and the V segment lost 4 bases, leaving 8 bases of the junction unmatched. The CDR3: CASSPGTGVGEQYF. As DNA, the CDR3 is TGTGCCAGCAGCCCCGGGACAGGGGTCGGGGAGCAGTACTTC.

V is TRBV14 and J is TRBJ2-1; 10 nucleotides match TRBD1. The trim removed 1 base at V and 5 bases at J, leaving 11 bases unmatched. Germline CDR1 reads SGHDN; CDR2 reads FVKESK. The length of the CDR3 is 18 residues. The CDR3 sequence: CASSQVLGPGTGDNEQFF. CDR3 DNA sequence: TGTGCCAGCAGCCAAGTTCTTGGACCCGGGACAGGGGACAATGAGCAGTTCTTC.

The rearrangement links TRBV4-1 to TRBJ1-5; TRBD1 is a possible D gene (5 bases). The germline V gene has CDR1 MGHRA and CDR2 YSYEKL. The CDR3 runs 16 residues. V was trimmed by 0 bases and J by 0 bases, leaving 9 bases between them. The CDR3 here is CASSQESRVSNQPQHF. DNA for the CDR3: TGCGCCAGCAGCCAAGAGTCCAGGGTTAGCAATCAGCCCCAGCATTTT.

This chain joins TRBV19 and TRBJ2-1; possible D gene TRBD2, 6 bases. Per germline, CDR1 LNHDA and CDR2 SQIVND (reference sequence). The V gene lost 5 bases and the J gene lost 6 bases, with 17 bases spanning the gap. The CDR3 sequence is 15 residues long. The CDR3 bases are TGTGCCAGTAGTCCCAGAGGAGGGTTGGGCAATGAGCAGTTCTTC. This encodes CASSPRGGLGNEQFF.

The J gene is TRBJ2-1, the V gene TRBV9; TRBD2 agrees at 12 bases. Trimming took 6 bases from V and 3 from J; bases not matched to a gene: 4. Germline lookup yields CDR1 SGDLS and CDR2 YYNGEE. The CDR3 is 15 residues long. CDR3 sequence: CASNLLAGGYNEQFF. The CDR3 bases are TGTGCCAGCAACTTACTAGCGGGGGGCTACAATGAGCAGTTCTTC.

V and J are TRBV7-2 and TRBJ2-3; D is undetermined. V was trimmed by 2 bases and J by 5 bases, leaving 11 bases between them. The CDR3 extends over 14 amino acids. Germline values: CDR1 SGHTA, CDR2 FQGNSA. Here the CDR3 DNA reads TGTGCCAGCAGCTTAAGTCGAGCAGGAGATACGCAGTATTTT. Its translation: CASSLSRAGDTQYF.

V usage is TRBV5-1 and J usage is TRBJ2-7; the match to TRBD2 covers 10 bases. V shed 3 bases, J shed 0 bases, and the junction held 6 bases outside the gene matches. This CDR3 contains 16 residues. CDR1 is SGHRS and CDR2 is YFSETQ in the germline V gene. CDR3 nucleotide sequence: TGCGCCAGCAGCTCACGCCGGACTAGCGGCTCCTACGAGCAGTACTTC. Residues: CASSSRRTSGSYEQYF. Full variable domain (rest looked up from reference TRBV5-1 and TRBJ2-7): KAGVTQTPRYLIKTRGQQVTLSCSPISGHRSVSWYQQTPGQGLQFLFEYFSETQRNKGNFPGRFSGRQFSNSRSEMNVSTLELGDSALYLCASSSRRTSGSYEQYFGPGTRLTVT.

The genes are TRBV18 and TRBJ2-7; 7 bases align to TRBD2. V was clipped by 0 bases and J by 4 bases; unmatched bases: 3. Germline CDR1 is KGHSH and CDR2 is LQKENI. The CDR3 is made up of 14 amino acids. CDR3 DNA: TGTGCCAGCTCACCACCGAGCGGGGTTTACGAGCAGTACTTC. Its protein product is CASSPPSGVYEQYF.

In its sample, this clone was seen once. The V and J genes are TRBV11-3 and TRBJ2-7, with D perhaps TRBD1 (5 bases). The germline V gene encodes CDR1 SGHNT and CDR2 YENEEA. The length of the CDR3 is 13 residues. V was cut by 1 base and J by 3 bases, with 7 bases left in between. CDR3 amino acids: CASSLGGSYEQYF. CDR3 DNA sequence: TGTGCCAGCAGCTTAGGGGGCAGCTACGAGCAGTACTTC.

DNA for the CDR3: TGTGCCAGTAGTGGTAGACTAGCGAGGGAGACCCAGTACTTC. This gives the protein CASSGRLARETQYF. This sequence joins TRBV19 and TRBJ2-5; 8 bases fit TRBD2. Trimming at V came to 5 bases and at J to 5 bases, leaving 7 bases not matched to a gene. CDR3 size: 14 residues. Germline V gene lookup returns CDR1 LNHDA and CDR2 SQIVND (reference sequence).

The chain employs TRBV5-1 and TRBJ2-3; D unresolved. V was cut by 1 base and J by 4 bases, with 4 bases left in between. CDR1 and CDR2 (germline): SGHRS, YFSETQ. The CDR3 totals 12 residues. In DNA, the CDR3 is TGCGCCAGCAGCTTGCGGGCAGATACGCAGTATTTT. Translating it yields CASSLRADTQYF.

V and J are TRBV4-1 and TRBJ1-1; D gene unclear. The CDR3 sequence is 12 residues long. V lost 4 bases, J lost 2 bases, and 5 bases lay in between. CDR1 and CDR2 (germline): MGHRA, YSYEKL. The DNA of the CDR3 is TGCGCCAGCAGCCGCGGTAACACTGAAGCTTTCTTT. Translation gives CASSRGNTEAFF.

The rearrangement uses TRBV10-1 and TRBJ2-7; possibly TRBD1 for D (6 bases). CDR1 is WNHNN, CDR2 SYGVQD, per germline (reference sequence). Trimming took off 8 bases at V and 3 bases at J, with 14 bases between the two ends. The CDR3 has 13 amino acids. CDR3 sequence reads: CASGSRDIYEQYF. The CDR3 DNA is TGCGCCAGCGGTTCAAGGGACATCTACGAGCAGTACTTC.

The chain links TRBV6-5 to TRBJ1-1; D remains unclear. Looked up from germline, CDR1 is MNHEY and CDR2 is SVGAGI. V was pared by 1 base and J by 2 bases, with 8 bases between. CDR3 length: 14 residues. For the CDR3, the DNA is TGTGCCAGCAGTTACTACAGATTCAACACTGAAGCTTTCTTT. Its protein product is CASSYYRFNTEAFF.

V and J are TRBV5-1 and TRBJ1-1; D is unclear. Trimming cost V 2 bases and J 0 bases, with 8 bases left between them. The CDR3 is 14 amino acids. Per the germline V gene, CDR1 is SGHRS and CDR2 is YFSETQ. The CDR3 sequence is CASSLMAMNTEAFF. CDR3 bases: TGCGCCAGCAGCTTAATGGCCATGAACACTGAAGCTTTCTTT.

The rearrangement links TRBV29-1 to TRBJ1-3; D is possibly TRBD1 (5 bases). Germline assignment: CDR1 SQVTM and CDR2 ANQGSEA. V was shortened by 6 bases and J by 2 bases, with 11 bases between the two germline ends. The CDR3 runs to 13 residues. The CDR3 region is CSVFGGPGNTIYF. As DNA, the CDR3 is TGCAGCGTATTCGGGGGACCTGGAAACACCATATATTTT.

The chain has TRBV6-5 and TRBJ2-1, with D hard to call. The germline gives CDR1 MNHEY, CDR2 SVGAGI. V gave up 4 bases and J gave up 0 bases, with 10 bases separating them. CDR3 length: 15 amino acids. The CDR3 DNA reads TGTGCCAGCAGTTCGACCTCTAGCTCCTACAATGAGCAGTTCTTC. Its translation: CASSSTSSSYNEQFF.